This T cell receptor beta chain was sequenced for a study of CD8+CD57+ T cells in acquired aplastic anemia. Whole-study findings and limits: Some 30 was the count of CD8+ CDR3 sequences that patients shared with controls.

Both TCR beta VDJ combination and CDR3 sequence profiling were carried out. Genomic DNA was the template for this profiling. MiXCR was run by TCRdb on the reads, yielding one entry per CDR3 protein. The sample has about 150,000 distinct CDR3 sequences; 40% to 65% are singletons. Patients sequenced had flow cytometry evidence of CD8+CD57+ cell expansion. Termini included, the CDR3 measures 15 amino acids. The germline CDR1 and CDR2 sequences are SNHLY and FYNNEI. This clonotype has at least ten counts. Its antigen is still unknown. The DNA is omitted, as the CDR3 cannot be located on it reliably, and the CDR3 follows TCRdb's listing.

Sequencing was carried out using sorted CD4+, CD8+, or CD8+CD57+ T cells (not recorded which) from PBMCs. The clonotype originates from a human donor with aplastic anemia. This chain links TRBV2 with TRBJ2-1; whether TRBD1, the table's D call, matches the DNA was not checked. The chain's CDR3 is CASILGAGQGYEQFF.